The 11 T cell receptor beta chains reported below all come from one sample, sequenced in a study of human T cells and chemical hapten exposure. As to time point: patch test 2, 6 weeks after DPC sensitization. Treatment of the sample: therapeutic diphenylcyclopropenone sensitization with weekly scalp DPC. TCRdb reprocessed the RACE reads via MiXCR and lists one record per CDR3 protein. The top ten hold about 1.3% of the sample, which has 110,000 to 150,000 distinct CDR3 sequences, about 12% seen once. The sample here was whole blood, taken in connection with sensitization to the hapten diphenylcyclopropenone (DPC). The receptors originated from a woman in her fifties or sixties with alopecia areata. Some clones in this sample may be carry-over from other donors' samples.

This clonotype was found many times. J is TRBJ2-2 and V is TRBV29-1; TRBD2 might be the D (5 bases). Germline CDR1 and CDR2: SQVTM and ANQGSEA. The CDR3 runs to 13 residues. V lost 5 bases and J lost 4, with 11 bases in between. The CDR3, as DNA: TGCAGCGTTCCCCTAGCAGGCACCGGGGAGCTGTTTTTT. It translates to CSVPLAGTGELFF.

This clonotype was counted between two and nine times. The CDR3 nucleotides read TGCAGCGCCACCGGGACAGGGTTTGACTCTGGGGCCAACGTCCTGACTTTC. This encodes CSATGTGFDSGANVLTF. J is TRBJ2-6 and V is TRBV29-1; TRBD1 aligns across 9 bases. The trim removed 7 bases at V and 0 bases at J, leaving 10 bases unmatched. Germline V gene data show CDR1 as SQVTM and CDR2 as ANQGSEA. The CDR3 is 17 amino acids.

This clonotype was picked up many times. This chain uses TRBV20-1 with TRBJ2-1, with D possibly being TRBD2 (6 bases). This CDR3 region has 18 residues. The germline V gene encodes CDR1 DFQATT and CDR2 SNEGSKA (reference sequence). V was pared by 1 base and J by 4 bases, with 23 bases between. CDR3 region: CSARAPGKAGNPYNEQFF. In nucleotides, the CDR3 is TGCAGTGCTAGAGCCCCAGGGAAGGCGGGAAATCCTTACAATGAGCAGTTCTTC.

This rearrangement joins TRBV12-3 or TRBV12-4 to TRBJ2-6; 11 bases map to TRBD1. Trimming removed 5 bases from V and 0 bases from J; junction bases left unmatched: 3. The CDR3 contains 17 residues. The CDR3 bases are TGTGCCAGCAGTCCTGGGACAGGGGGCTCTGGGGCCAACGTCCTGACTTTC. It yields the protein CASSPGTGGSGANVLTF.

This clonotype turned up a few times. The chain joins TRBV21-1 to TRBJ1-1. TRBV21-1 is flagged as a pseudogene. The CDR3 covers 17 residues. This CDR3 is CASSKASCSRMNTEAFF. The CDR3 DNA is TGTGCCAGCAGCAAAGCTTCCTGCTCACGGATGAACACTGAAGCTTTCTTT.

This clonotype was seen a handful of times. V gene TRBV12-3 or TRBV12-4 combines with J gene TRBJ2-3; 7 bases match TRBD2. The J segment lost 0 bases and the V segment lost 3 bases, leaving 3 bases of the junction unmatched. The CDR3 extends over 15 amino acids. CDR3 sequence reads: CASSFERGSTDTQYF. DNA for the CDR3: TGTGCCAGCAGTTTTGAGCGGGGTAGCACAGATACGCAGTATTTT.

This clonotype was observed many times. The rearrangement joins TRBV18 to TRBJ2-7; 8 bases match TRBD1. The V segment lost 3 bases and the J segment 4 bases; nucleotides outside the gene matches: 14. Germline V gives CDR1 KGHSH, CDR2 LQKENI. The CDR3 loop spans 17 amino acids. In DNA, the CDR3 is TGTGCCAGCTCACCGAGCCCCGGGACAGGAGACCAGTACGAGCAGTACTTC. As protein: CASSPSPGTGDQYEQYF.

The V gene is TRBV4-2, the J gene TRBJ2-7; 9 bases are a match to TRBD2. Germline-derived CDR1 and CDR2 are LGHNA and YNFKEQ. The CDR3 is 19 residues long. The V gene end was trimmed by 1 base and the J gene end by 2 bases; junction bases not matched to a gene: 15. CDR3 residues: CASSQASGRSGSFAYEQYF. CDR3 sequence (DNA): TGTGCCAGCAGCCAAGCGAGCGGGAGGTCGGGGAGCTTTGCCTACGAGCAGTACTTC.

There are a few counts of this clonotype. This chain uses TRBV19 with TRBJ1-6; D is possibly TRBD1 (5 bases). The CDR3 consists of 13 residues. From germline, CDR1 is LNHDA and CDR2 SQIVND (reference sequence). V was clipped by 10 bases and J by 7 bases, with 14 bases between them. The DNA of the CDR3 is TGTGCCACCCAAGACGGGGGGAATTCACCCCTCCACTTT. It encodes CATQDGGNSPLHF.

This clonotype showed up just a few times. The rearrangement uses TRBV10-3 and TRBJ2-1, with 7 bases matching TRBD2. The CDR3 contains 15 residues. Germline V gene lookup returns CDR1 ENHRY and CDR2 SYGVKD. V shed 3 bases, J shed 2 bases, and the junction held 4 bases outside the gene matches. CDR3 residues: CAISEGGSPYNEQFF. CDR3 in DNA: TGTGCCATCAGTGAAGGCGGGAGTCCCTACAATGAGCAGTTCTTC.

V and J are TRBV25-1 and TRBJ1-1; maybe TRBD1 (5 bases). This CDR3 contains 16 residues. Trimming pared 1 base from V and 6 bases from J, leaving 18 bases between. CDR1 is MGHDK, CDR2 SYGVNS, per germline. The CDR3 DNA follows: TGTGCCAGCAGTGAATCGGGGAGAGGTCGCAGGGCTGAAGCTTTCTTT. Amino acids: CASSESGRGRRAEAFF.